These 2 T cell receptor beta chains originate from one sample sequenced in a study of Ad26.COV2.S vaccination and SARS-CoV-2 variants. The treatment denotes: roughly 20 received Ad26.COV2.S at low or high dose, single or two shots; 5 received placebo; per-sample allocation not given. Following the first vaccine or placebo injection, samples were taken on day 63. The repertoire was sequenced with immunoSEQ multiplex PCR; TCRdb's copy has only in-frame clones and lacks some. The sample lists about 350,000 clones, more than 75% occurring once. The material sequenced was peripheral blood, taken in a trial of Ad26.COV2.S vaccine versus placebo. All receptors derive from a person aged 18-65 years who received the Ad26.COV2.S COVID-19 vaccine or a placebo.

The J gene is TRBJ2-3, the V gene TRBV6-6, with 9 nucleotides matching TRBD2. The CDR3 runs 15 residues. Germline CDR1 is MNHNY and CDR2 is SVGAGI (reference sequence). J gave up 6 bases and V 0 bases, and 4 bases lay outside the gene matches. As DNA, the CDR3 is TGTGCCAGCAGTTACTCGGCTAGCGGGACCGATACGCAGTATTTT. The encoded protein is CASSYSASGTDTQYF.

The chain combines TRBV27 with TRBJ2-6; D tentatively reads TRBD1 or TRBD2 (5 bases each). V was cut by 5 bases and J by 4 bases, with 24 bases left in between. The CDR3 extends over 19 amino acids. The V gene's germline CDR1 is MNHEY and CDR2 SMNVEV (reference sequence). The CDR3 region has the DNA TGTGCCAGCAGTCCGATCCTTCGGGACCCCATAATGGGGGCCAACGTCCTGACTTTC. This sequence encodes CASSPILRDPIMGANVLTF. Complete variable domain (other parts from reference TRBV27 and TRBJ2-6): EAQVTQNPRYLITVTGKKLTVTCSQNMNHEYMSWYRQDPGLGLRQIYYSMNVEVTDKGDVPEGYKVSRKEKRNFPLILESPSPNQTSLYFCASSPILRDPIMGANVLTFGAGSRLTVL.